The rows below give T cell receptor beta chains drawn from one sample of a study of T cell changes during pregnancy in multiple sclerosis. Clones were sequenced by immunoSEQ multiplex PCR, and TCRdb holds only the in-frame ones, with some missing. The sample holds about 79,000 clones, about 94% seen once. The starting material was peripheral blood, obtained in the second trimester of pregnancy. These receptors were obtained from a female donor in good health, enrolled as a control in a pregnancy study. CDR3s include the opening cysteine and the closing phenylalanine or tryptophan. Fields, in order: D gene, V gene, clone size, J gene, CDR3 DNA, CDR3 protein. The D gene is left open where the match is weak. Rows give clone size only sometimes, using once, few, many, or a class for an expanded clone.

>TRBD1|TRBV13|NA|TRBJ2-6
TGTGCCAGCAGCGAGACAGGGTCAGGGGCCAACGTCCTGACTTTC
CASSETGSGANVLTF
>NA|TRBV9|once|TRBJ1-6
TGTGCCAGCAGCGTAGCTACAGGCGATGATTCACCCCTCCACTTT
CASSVATGDDSPLHF
>NA|TRBV30|NA|TRBJ1-2
TGTGCCTCACGGGACCGGGAGTGGTATGGCTACACCTTC
CASRDREWYGYTF
>NA|TRBV7-9|NA|TRBJ1-2
TGTGCCAGCAGCTCCCAGGCTAACTATGGCTACACCTTC
CASSSQANYGYTF
>NA|TRBV11-3|NA|TRBJ2-1
TGTGCCAGCAGCCAAGTCCCAGGGGGGAGCTCCTACAATGAGCAGTTCTTC
CASSQVPGGSSYNEQFF
>TRBD1|TRBV11-2|once|TRBJ1-1
TGTGCCAGCAGCTTAGGGACAGGGGGCGAGGGAGCTTTCTTT
CASSLGTGGEGAFF
>TRBD1|TRBV19|NA|TRBJ1-4
TGTGCCAGTAGCCTTGGGACAGGGGACTATGAAAAACTGTTTTTT
CASSLGTGDYEKLFF
>TRBD1|TRBV5-8|NA|TRBJ2-7
TGTGCCAGCAGCTTGGTTGACAGGGTGTCCTACGAGCAGTACTTC
CASSLVDRVSYEQYF
>NA|TRBV19|NA|TRBJ2-6
TGTGCCAGTAGGAGTACTTTTGGGGCGGTAGGCTCTGGGGCCAACGTCCTGACTTTC
CASRSTFGAVGSGANVLTF
>TRBD1|TRBV11-2|NA|TRBJ2-7
TGTGCCAGCAGCCAAAGGGGGTCGGGGACAGCAGCCTACGAGCAGTACTTC
CASSQRGSGTAAYEQYF
>TRBD1|TRBV9|NA|TRBJ1-4
TGTGCCAGCAGCTCGAGCCCCAGGGGGGACGAAAAACTGTTTTTT
CASSSSPRGDEKLFF